Listed below are T cell receptor beta chains from one sample, sequenced in a study of OX40 agonist ivuxolimab in advanced cancers. Some clones are missing from TCRdb's copy, which holds only in-frame ones; the method was immunoSEQ multiplex PCR. The repertoire holds under 20,000 clones, around 87% seen once, with about 32% in the top ten. The specimen comprised CD4+ or CD8+ T cells sorted from blood, sampled in a trial of the OX40 agonist ivuxolimab. These receptors were taken from an adult with an advanced solid tumor such as melanoma, head and neck, liver or kidney cancer. Each CDR3 is given with its conserved first and last residue. Each record gives: CDR3 protein, CDR3 DNA, clone size, V gene, CDR3 length, J gene, D gene. A D gene is named only where the DNA matches it firmly. Clone sizes are given selectively: once, few, many, or a class where the clone is expanded.

CDR3 protein: CASSWGAAGELFF; CDR3 DNA: TGCGCCAGCAGCTGGGGGGCCGCCGGGGAGCTGTTTTTT; clone size: NA; V gene: TRBV4-1; CDR3 length: 13; J gene: TRBJ2-2; D gene: NA
CDR3 protein: CASSPMLEKLFF; CDR3 DNA: TGTGCCAGCAGCCCAATGTTAGAAAAACTGTTTTTT; clone size: NA; V gene: TRBV28; CDR3 length: 12; J gene: TRBJ1-4; D gene: NA
CDR3 protein: CASSLGQTSGSPFF; CDR3 DNA: TGCGCCAGCAGCTTGGGTCAGACTAGCGGGAGCCCGTTCTTC; clone size: NA; V gene: TRBV5-1; CDR3 length: 14; J gene: TRBJ2-1; D gene: TRBD2
CDR3 protein: CASSVGDTDEQYF; CDR3 DNA: TGTGCCAGCAGCGTAGGTGATACGGACGAGCAGTACTTC; clone size: NA; V gene: TRBV9; CDR3 length: 13; J gene: TRBJ2-7; D gene: NA
CDR3 protein: CASTRGRGPDNEQFF; CDR3 DNA: TGTGCCAGTACAAGGGGCAGGGGACCTGACAATGAGCAGTTCTTC; clone size: NA; V gene: TRBV19; CDR3 length: 15; J gene: TRBJ2-1; D gene: NA
CDR3 protein: CASSSYTEAFF; CDR3 DNA: TGTGCCAGCAGTTCCTACACTGAAGCTTTCTTT; clone size: NA; V gene: TRBV6-6; CDR3 length: 11; J gene: TRBJ1-1; D gene: NA
CDR3 protein: CASRGGSNTGELFF; CDR3 DNA: TGTGCCAGCAGGGGGGGATCGAACACCGGGGAGCTGTTTTTT; clone size: NA; V gene: TRBV6-4; CDR3 length: 14; J gene: TRBJ2-2; D gene: NA
CDR3 protein: CASSGSPYNEQFF; CDR3 DNA: TGTGCCAGCAGCGGGAGCCCGTACAATGAGCAGTTCTTC; clone size: NA; V gene: TRBV2; CDR3 length: 13; J gene: TRBJ2-1; D gene: NA
CDR3 protein: CASSYSGDTQYF; CDR3 DNA: TGTGCCAGCAGTTACTCCGGAGATACGCAGTATTTT; clone size: NA; V gene: TRBV6-5; CDR3 length: 12; J gene: TRBJ2-3; D gene: NA
CDR3 protein: CASSIVPQGRQPQHF; CDR3 DNA: TGTGCCAGTAGTATAGTTCCCCAGGGACGTCAGCCCCAGCATTTT; clone size: medium-sized; V gene: TRBV19; CDR3 length: 15; J gene: TRBJ1-5; D gene: NA
CDR3 protein: CASRRGDIYTDTQYF; CDR3 DNA: TGTGCCAGCAGGAGAGGGGACATCTACACAGATACGCAGTATTTT; clone size: NA; V gene: TRBV7-8; CDR3 length: 15; J gene: TRBJ2-3; D gene: NA
CDR3 protein: CASSPRDRDLEQYF; CDR3 DNA: TGTGCCAGCAGTCCCCGGGACAGAGATCTCGAGCAGTACTTC; clone size: NA; V gene: TRBV6-1; CDR3 length: 14; J gene: TRBJ2-7; D gene: TRBD1
CDR3 protein: CASSLLGWTDSNQPQHF; CDR3 DNA: TGTGCCAGCAGTTTATTGGGATGGACAGATAGCAATCAGCCCCAGCATTTT; clone size: NA; V gene: TRBV28; CDR3 length: 17; J gene: TRBJ1-5; D gene: NA
CDR3 protein: CASSHREGNQPQHF; CDR3 DNA: TGTGCCAGCAGTCACAGGGAGGGCAATCAGCCCCAGCATTTT; clone size: NA; V gene: TRBV28; CDR3 length: 14; J gene: TRBJ1-5; D gene: NA
CDR3 protein: CASSPPSGIEYGYTF; CDR3 DNA: TGTGCCAGCAGCCCTCCCTCCGGGATAGAATATGGCTACACCTTC; clone size: NA; V gene: TRBV7-9; CDR3 length: 15; J gene: TRBJ1-2; D gene: NA
CDR3 protein: CASSQVRLDGELFF; CDR3 DNA: TGCGCCAGCAGCCAAGTACGACTTGACGGGGAGCTGTTTTTT; clone size: NA; V gene: TRBV4-3; CDR3 length: 14; J gene: TRBJ2-2; D gene: NA
CDR3 protein: CASSFPGTSTDTQYF; CDR3 DNA: TGTGCCAGCAGCTTTCCCGGGACTAGCACAGATACGCAGTATTTT; clone size: NA; V gene: TRBV7-6; CDR3 length: 15; J gene: TRBJ2-3; D gene: NA
CDR3 protein: CASSLPFPGQPQHF; CDR3 DNA: TGCGCCAGCAGCCTGCCTTTCCCTGGTCAGCCCCAGCATTTT; clone size: NA; V gene: TRBV4-1; CDR3 length: 14; J gene: TRBJ1-5; D gene: NA
CDR3 protein: CASGGRREYNEQFF; CDR3 DNA: TGTGCCAGCGGGGGGAGGCGGGAGTACAATGAGCAGTTCTTC; clone size: NA; V gene: TRBV28; CDR3 length: 14; J gene: TRBJ2-1; D gene: TRBD2
CDR3 protein: CASSESAGGKGTGELFF; CDR3 DNA: TGTGCCAGCAGTGAATCGGCCGGGGGCAAAGGCACCGGGGAGCTGTTTTTT; clone size: NA; V gene: TRBV25-1; CDR3 length: 17; J gene: TRBJ2-2; D gene: NA
CDR3 protein: CASSPPGKYEQYF; CDR3 DNA: TGTGCCAGCAGCCCCCCCGGGAAATACGAGCAGTACTTC; clone size: once; V gene: TRBV13; CDR3 length: 13; J gene: TRBJ2-7; D gene: NA
CDR3 protein: CASSDDGSSGANVLTF; CDR3 DNA: TGTGCCAGCAGTGACGACGGAAGCTCTGGGGCCAACGTCCTGACTTTC; clone size: NA; V gene: TRBV6-1; CDR3 length: 16; J gene: TRBJ2-6; D gene: NA
CDR3 protein: CASSFSGLGEQYF; CDR3 DNA: TGCGCCAGCAGCTTCTCGGGACTCGGCGAGCAGTACTTC; clone size: NA; V gene: TRBV5-1; CDR3 length: 13; J gene: TRBJ2-7; D gene: NA
CDR3 protein: CASSALTDTQYF; CDR3 DNA: TGTGCCAGCAGTGCTCTGACAGATACGCAGTATTTT; clone size: NA; V gene: TRBV6-1; CDR3 length: 12; J gene: TRBJ2-3; D gene: NA
CDR3 protein: CASSVGGTGEEDTEAFF; CDR3 DNA: TGTGCCAGCAGCGTAGGTGGGACAGGGGAGGAGGACACTGAAGCTTTCTTT; clone size: NA; V gene: TRBV9; CDR3 length: 17; J gene: TRBJ1-1; D gene: TRBD1
CDR3 protein: CASSQPYRGRVGFEQYF; CDR3 DNA: TGCGCCAGCAGTCAACCTTACAGGGGTAGGGTAGGTTTCGAGCAGTACTTC; clone size: NA; V gene: TRBV23-1; CDR3 length: 17; J gene: TRBJ2-7; D gene: TRBD1
CDR3 protein: CASSFQEPQPQHF; CDR3 DNA: TGTGCCAGCAGTTTTCAGGAGCCTCAGCCCCAGCATTTT; clone size: NA; V gene: TRBV28; CDR3 length: 13; J gene: TRBJ1-5; D gene: NA
CDR3 protein: CASSLASAYEQYF; CDR3 DNA: TGTGCCAGCAGTTTGGCTAGCGCCTACGAGCAGTACTTC; clone size: NA; V gene: TRBV28; CDR3 length: 13; J gene: TRBJ2-7; D gene: NA
CDR3 protein: CASSRLNEKLFF; CDR3 DNA: TGTGCCAGCAGCAGGTTAAATGAAAAACTGTTTTTT; clone size: NA; V gene: TRBV27; CDR3 length: 12; J gene: TRBJ1-4; D gene: NA
CDR3 protein: CASSLRGSYEQYF; CDR3 DNA: TGTGCCAGCAGCTTACGAGGCTCCTACGAGCAGTACTTC; clone size: NA; V gene: TRBV7-9; CDR3 length: 13; J gene: TRBJ2-7; D gene: NA
CDR3 protein: CASSFGRNNEKLFF; CDR3 DNA: TGTGCCAGCAGCTTCGGTAGAAACAATGAAAAACTGTTTTTT; clone size: NA; V gene: TRBV7-3; CDR3 length: 14; J gene: TRBJ1-4; D gene: NA
CDR3 protein: CASSPGKTQYF; CDR3 DNA: TGTGCCAGCAGCCCGGGGAAGACCCAGTACTTC; clone size: NA; V gene: TRBV2; CDR3 length: 11; J gene: TRBJ2-5; D gene: NA
CDR3 protein: CASSRDRVNEQFF; CDR3 DNA: TGTGCCAGCAGCAGGGACAGGGTAAATGAGCAGTTCTTC; clone size: NA; V gene: TRBV13; CDR3 length: 13; J gene: TRBJ2-1; D gene: TRBD1
CDR3 protein: CASSPGTGFSYEQYF; CDR3 DNA: TGTGCCAGCAGCCCCGGGACAGGCTTCTCCTACGAGCAGTACTTC; clone size: NA; V gene: TRBV9; CDR3 length: 15; J gene: TRBJ2-7; D gene: TRBD1
CDR3 protein: CATQTGEAKNIQYF; CDR3 DNA: TGTGCCACCCAGACAGGGGAGGCCAAAAACATTCAGTACTTC; clone size: NA; V gene: TRBV19; CDR3 length: 14; J gene: TRBJ2-4; D gene: TRBD1
CDR3 protein: CAWSLGYAGVQPQHF; CDR3 DNA: TGTGCCTGGAGTTTAGGGTATGCGGGCGTGCAGCCCCAGCATTTT; clone size: NA; V gene: TRBV30; CDR3 length: 15; J gene: TRBJ1-5; D gene: NA
CDR3 protein: CASSDGGDEQFF; CDR3 DNA: TGTGCCAGCAGTGATGGAGGGGATGAGCAGTTCTTC; clone size: NA; V gene: TRBV2; CDR3 length: 12; J gene: TRBJ2-1; D gene: NA
CDR3 protein: CASRWGRGTDTQYF; CDR3 DNA: TGTGCCAGCAGATGGGGACGTGGCACAGATACGCAGTATTTT; clone size: NA; V gene: TRBV6-5; CDR3 length: 14; J gene: TRBJ2-3; D gene: NA
CDR3 protein: CASRADRDGDTQYF; CDR3 DNA: TGTGCCAGCAGAGCGGACAGGGACGGAGATACGCAGTATTTT; clone size: NA; V gene: TRBV6-1; CDR3 length: 14; J gene: TRBJ2-3; D gene: TRBD1
CDR3 protein: CACTSDPYEQYF; CDR3 DNA: TGCGCCTGCACAAGTGATCCCTACGAGCAGTACTTC; clone size: NA; V gene: TRBV5-1; CDR3 length: 12; J gene: TRBJ2-7; D gene: NA
CDR3 protein: CASSEHALTDTQYF; CDR3 DNA: TGTGCCAGCAGTGAACACGCCCTCACAGATACGCAGTATTTT; clone size: NA; V gene: TRBV25-1; CDR3 length: 14; J gene: TRBJ2-3; D gene: NA
CDR3 protein: CASSFPGGYGYTF; CDR3 DNA: TGTGCCAGCAGTTTTCCAGGGGGGTATGGCTACACCTTC; clone size: NA; V gene: TRBV27; CDR3 length: 13; J gene: TRBJ1-2; D gene: TRBD1
CDR3 protein: CASSFGGFTEAFF; CDR3 DNA: TGTGCCAGCAGTTTCGGGGGGTTCACTGAAGCTTTCTTT; clone size: NA; V gene: TRBV27; CDR3 length: 13; J gene: TRBJ1-1; D gene: NA